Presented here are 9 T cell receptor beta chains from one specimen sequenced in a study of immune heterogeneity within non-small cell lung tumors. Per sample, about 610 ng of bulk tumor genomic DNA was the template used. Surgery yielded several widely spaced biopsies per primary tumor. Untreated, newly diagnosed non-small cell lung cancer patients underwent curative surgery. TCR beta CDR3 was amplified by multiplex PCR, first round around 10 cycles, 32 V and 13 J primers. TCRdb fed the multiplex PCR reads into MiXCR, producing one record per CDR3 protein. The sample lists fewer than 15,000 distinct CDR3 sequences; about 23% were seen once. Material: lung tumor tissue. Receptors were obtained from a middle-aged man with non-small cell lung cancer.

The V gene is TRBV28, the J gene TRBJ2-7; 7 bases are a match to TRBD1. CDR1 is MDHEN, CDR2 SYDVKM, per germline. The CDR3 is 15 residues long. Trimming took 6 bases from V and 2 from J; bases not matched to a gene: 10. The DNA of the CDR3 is TGTGCCAGCAGGGCGACAGGGAATGGCGCCTACGAGCAGTACTTC. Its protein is CASRATGNGAYEQYF.

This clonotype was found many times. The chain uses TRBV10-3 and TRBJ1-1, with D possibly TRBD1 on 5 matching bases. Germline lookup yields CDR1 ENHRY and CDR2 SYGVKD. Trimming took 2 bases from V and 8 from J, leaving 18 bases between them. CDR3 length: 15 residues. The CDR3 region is CAISEVRGSSNEAFF. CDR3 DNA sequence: TGTGCCATCAGTGAGGTAAGGGGCAGCTCTAACGAAGCTTTCTTT.

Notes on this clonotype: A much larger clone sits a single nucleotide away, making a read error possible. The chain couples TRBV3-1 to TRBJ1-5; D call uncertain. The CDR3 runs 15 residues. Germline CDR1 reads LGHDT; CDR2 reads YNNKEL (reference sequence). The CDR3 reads CGSSQGFRAVQPQHF. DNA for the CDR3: TGTGGCAGCAGCCAAGGTTTTAGGGCTGTTCAGCCCCAGCATTTT.

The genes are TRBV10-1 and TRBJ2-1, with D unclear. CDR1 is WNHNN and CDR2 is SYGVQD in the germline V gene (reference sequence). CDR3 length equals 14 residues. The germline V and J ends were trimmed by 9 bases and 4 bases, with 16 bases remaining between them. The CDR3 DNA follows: TGCGCCAGTGAGCCGGTCGTAGATTACAATGAGCAGTTCTTC. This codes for CASEPVVDYNEQFF.

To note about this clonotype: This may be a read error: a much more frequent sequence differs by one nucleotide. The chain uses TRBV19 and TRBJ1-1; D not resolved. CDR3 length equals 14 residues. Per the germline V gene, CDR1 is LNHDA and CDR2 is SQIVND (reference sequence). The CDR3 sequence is CACSDDGVATEAFF. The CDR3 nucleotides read TGTGCCTGTAGTGATGATGGGGTGGCCACTGAAGCTTTCTTT.

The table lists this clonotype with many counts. CDR3 region: CASRGTGGQYGYTF. The CDR3 coding sequence is TGTGCCAGCAGGGGGACAGGGGGCCAATATGGCTACACCTTC. V and J are TRBV2 and TRBJ1-2, with 12 bases identical to TRBD1. The V and J ends lost 6 bases and 5 bases, in that order; junction bases with no gene match: 4. Germline V gene data show CDR1 as SNHLY and CDR2 as FYNNEI. The CDR3 extends over 14 amino acids.

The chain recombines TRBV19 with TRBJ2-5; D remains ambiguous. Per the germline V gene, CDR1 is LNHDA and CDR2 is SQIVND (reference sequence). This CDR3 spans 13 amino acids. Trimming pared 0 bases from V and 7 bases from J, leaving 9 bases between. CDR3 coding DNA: TGTGCCAGTAGTATAGAATCCAGTGGGACCCAGTACTTC. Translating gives CASSIESSGTQYF.

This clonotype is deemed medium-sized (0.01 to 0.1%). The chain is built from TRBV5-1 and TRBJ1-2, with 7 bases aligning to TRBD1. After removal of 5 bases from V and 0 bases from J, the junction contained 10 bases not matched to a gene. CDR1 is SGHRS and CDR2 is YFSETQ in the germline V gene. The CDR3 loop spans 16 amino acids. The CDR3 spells CASRNGQETSNYGYTF. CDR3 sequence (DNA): TGCGCCAGCAGGAACGGACAGGAGACTTCTAACTATGGCTACACCTTC.

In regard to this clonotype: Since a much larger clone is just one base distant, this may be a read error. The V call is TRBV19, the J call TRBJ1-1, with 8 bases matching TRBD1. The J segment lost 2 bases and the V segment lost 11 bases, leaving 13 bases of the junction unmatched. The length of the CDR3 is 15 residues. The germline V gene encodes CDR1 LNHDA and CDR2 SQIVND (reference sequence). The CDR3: CAGTPGGTGNTEAFF. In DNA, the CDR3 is TGTGCCGGTACCCCAGGGGGGACAGGCAACACTGAAGCTTTCTTT. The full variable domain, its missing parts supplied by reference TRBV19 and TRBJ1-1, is DGGITQSPKYLFRKEGQNVTLSCEQNLNHDAMYWYRQDPGQGLRLIYYSQIVNDFQKGDIAEGYSVSREKKESFPLTVTSAQKNPTAFYLCAGTPGGTGNTEAFFGQGTRLTVV.